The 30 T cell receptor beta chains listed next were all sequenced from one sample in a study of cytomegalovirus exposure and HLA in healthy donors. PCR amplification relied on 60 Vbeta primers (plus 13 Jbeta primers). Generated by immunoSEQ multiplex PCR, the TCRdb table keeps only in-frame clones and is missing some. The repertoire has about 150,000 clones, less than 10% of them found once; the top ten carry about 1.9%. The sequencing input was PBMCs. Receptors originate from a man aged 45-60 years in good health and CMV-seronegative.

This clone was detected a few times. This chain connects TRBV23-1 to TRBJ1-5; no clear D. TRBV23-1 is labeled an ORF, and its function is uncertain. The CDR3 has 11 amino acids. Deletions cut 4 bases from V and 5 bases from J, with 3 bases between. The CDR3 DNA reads TGCGCCAGCAGTCCAGATCAGCCCCAGCATTTT. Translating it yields CASSPDQPQHF.

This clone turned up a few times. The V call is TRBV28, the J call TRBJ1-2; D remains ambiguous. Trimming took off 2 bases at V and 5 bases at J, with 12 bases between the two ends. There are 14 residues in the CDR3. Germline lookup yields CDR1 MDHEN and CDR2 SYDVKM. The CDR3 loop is CASSLRLQTYGYTF. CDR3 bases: TGTGCCAGCAGTTTAAGGTTACAGACGTATGGCTACACCTTC.

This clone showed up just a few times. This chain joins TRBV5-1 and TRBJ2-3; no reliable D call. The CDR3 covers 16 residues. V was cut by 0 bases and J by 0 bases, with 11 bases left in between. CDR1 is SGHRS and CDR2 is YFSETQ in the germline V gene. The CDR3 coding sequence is TGCGCCAGCAGCTTGGGAAGCTCTTCAAGCACAGATACGCAGTATTTT. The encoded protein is CASSLGSSSSTDTQYF.

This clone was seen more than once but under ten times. This CDR3 reads CASSLYFLRGLTDTQYF. The CDR3 region has the DNA TGTGCCAGCAGCTTGTATTTTTTGAGGGGACTAACGGATACGCAGTATTTT. The chain combines TRBV5-6 with TRBJ2-3, with 7 bases lining up with TRBD2. Losses at the gene ends were 1 base for V and 6 bases for J; bases not matched to a gene: 14. CDR3 length: 17 amino acids. The germline V gene encodes CDR1 SGHDT and CDR2 YYEEEE.

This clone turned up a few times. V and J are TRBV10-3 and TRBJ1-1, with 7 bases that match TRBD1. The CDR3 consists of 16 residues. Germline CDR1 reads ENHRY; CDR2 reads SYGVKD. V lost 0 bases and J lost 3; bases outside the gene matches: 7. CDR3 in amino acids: CAISESLQGQYTEAFF. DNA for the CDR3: TGTGCCATCAGTGAGTCCCTGCAGGGACAGTACACTGAAGCTTTCTTT.

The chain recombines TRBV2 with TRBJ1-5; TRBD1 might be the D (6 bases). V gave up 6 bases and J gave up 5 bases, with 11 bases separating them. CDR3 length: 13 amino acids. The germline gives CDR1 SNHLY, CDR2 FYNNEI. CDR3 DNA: TGTGCCAGCAGGGAACAGGGATATCAGCCCCAGCATTTT. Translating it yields CASREQGYQPQHF.

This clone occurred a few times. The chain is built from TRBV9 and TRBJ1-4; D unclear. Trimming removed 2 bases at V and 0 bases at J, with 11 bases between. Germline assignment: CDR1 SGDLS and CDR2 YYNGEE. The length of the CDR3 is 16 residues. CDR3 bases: TGTGCCAGCAGCGTGGCGGATGCGGCAACTAATGAAAAACTGTTTTTT. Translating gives CASSVADAATNEKLFF. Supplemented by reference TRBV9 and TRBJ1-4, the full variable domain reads DSGVTQTPKHLITATGQRVTLRCSPRSGDLSVYWYQQSLDQGLQFLIQYYNGEERAKGNILERFSAQQFPDLHSELNLSSLELGDSALYFCASSVADAATNEKLFFGSGTQLSVL.

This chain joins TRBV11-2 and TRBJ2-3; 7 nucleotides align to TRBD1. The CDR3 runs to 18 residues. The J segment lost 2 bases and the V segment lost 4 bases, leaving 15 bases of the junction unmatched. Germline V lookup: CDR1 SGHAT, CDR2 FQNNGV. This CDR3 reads CASSSAETRGFYTDTQYF. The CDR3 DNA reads TGTGCCAGCAGCTCAGCGGAGACCAGGGGGTTTTACACAGATACGCAGTATTTT.

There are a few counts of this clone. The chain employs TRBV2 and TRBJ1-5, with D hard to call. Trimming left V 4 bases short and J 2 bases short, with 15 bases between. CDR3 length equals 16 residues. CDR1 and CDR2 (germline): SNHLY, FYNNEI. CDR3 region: CASSVSGISGNQPQHF. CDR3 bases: TGTGCCAGCAGTGTTTCGGGGATTTCTGGCAATCAGCCCCAGCATTTT.

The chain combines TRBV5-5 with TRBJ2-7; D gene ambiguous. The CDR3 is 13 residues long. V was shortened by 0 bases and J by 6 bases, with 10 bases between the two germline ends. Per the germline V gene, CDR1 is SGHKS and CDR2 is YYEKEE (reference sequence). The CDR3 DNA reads TGTGCCAGCAGCTTGGACATATCCCTCGAGCAGTACTTC. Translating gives CASSLDISLEQYF.

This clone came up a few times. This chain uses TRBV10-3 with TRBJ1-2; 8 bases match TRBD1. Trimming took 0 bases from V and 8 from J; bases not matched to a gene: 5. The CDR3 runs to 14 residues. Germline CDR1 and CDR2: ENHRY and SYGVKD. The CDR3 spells CAISESGRGHGYTF. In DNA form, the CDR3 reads TGTGCCATCAGTGAGTCTGGCAGGGGGCACGGCTACACCTTC.

The CDR3 spells CASRGSNTEAFF. CDR3 sequence (DNA): TGTGCCAGCAGGGGCAGTAACACTGAAGCTTTCTTT. The rearrangement links TRBV7-9 to TRBJ1-1; D is unclear. Trimming stripped 6 bases from V and 2 bases from J, with 7 bases between. The CDR3 is made up of 12 amino acids. Germline lookup yields CDR1 SEHNR and CDR2 FQNEAQ (reference sequence). Supplemented by reference TRBV7-9 and TRBJ1-1, the full variable domain reads DTGVSQNPRHKITKRGQNVTFRCDPISEHNRLYWYRQTLGQGPEFLTYFQNEAQLEKSRLLSDRFSAERPKGSFSTLEIQRTEQGDSAMYLCASRGSNTEAFFGQGTRLTVV.

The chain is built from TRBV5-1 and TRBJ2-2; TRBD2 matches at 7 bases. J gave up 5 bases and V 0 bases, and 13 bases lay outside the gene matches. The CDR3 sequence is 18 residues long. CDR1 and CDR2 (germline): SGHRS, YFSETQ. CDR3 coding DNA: TGCGCCAGCAGCTTGGCCAATTTCGGGGAGGGAATGACCGGGGAGCTGTTTTTT. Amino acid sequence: CASSLANFGEGMTGELFF.

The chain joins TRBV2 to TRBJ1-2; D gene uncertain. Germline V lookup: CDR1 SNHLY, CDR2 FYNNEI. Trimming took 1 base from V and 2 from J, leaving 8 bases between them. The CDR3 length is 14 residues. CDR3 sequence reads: CASSEDSGNYGYTF. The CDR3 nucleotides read TGTGCCAGCAGTGAAGACAGCGGGAACTATGGCTACACCTTC.

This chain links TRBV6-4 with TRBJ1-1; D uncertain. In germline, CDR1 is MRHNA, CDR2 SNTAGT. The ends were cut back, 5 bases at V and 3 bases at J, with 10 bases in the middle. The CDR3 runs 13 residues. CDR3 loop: CASSFTRDTEAFF. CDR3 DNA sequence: TGTGCCAGCAGTTTTACTAGGGACACTGAAGCTTTCTTT.

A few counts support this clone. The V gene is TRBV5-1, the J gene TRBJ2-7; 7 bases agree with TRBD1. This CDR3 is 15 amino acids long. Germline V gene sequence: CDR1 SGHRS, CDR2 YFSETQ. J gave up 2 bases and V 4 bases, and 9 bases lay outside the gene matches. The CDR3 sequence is CASSARTGGTYEQYF. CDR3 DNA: TGCGCCAGCAGCGCAAGGACAGGTGGAACCTACGAGCAGTACTTC.

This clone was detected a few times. CDR3 in amino acids: CAWSSWNTGELFF. CDR3 sequence (DNA): TGTGCCTGGAGTTCTTGGAACACCGGGGAGCTGTTTTTT. V gene TRBV30 combines with J gene TRBJ2-2; D is undetermined. Trimming stripped 2 bases from V and 1 base from J, with 5 bases between. Germline-derived CDR1 and CDR2 are GTSNPN and SVGIG (reference sequence). The CDR3 is made up of 13 amino acids.

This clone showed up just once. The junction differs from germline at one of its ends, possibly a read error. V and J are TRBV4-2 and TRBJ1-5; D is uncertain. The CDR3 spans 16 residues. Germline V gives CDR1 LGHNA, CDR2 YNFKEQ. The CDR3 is CASSKDPRGSSQPQHF. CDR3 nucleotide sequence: TGTGCCAGCAGCAAAGATCCTCGGGGTTCCTCTCAGCCCCAGCATTTT.

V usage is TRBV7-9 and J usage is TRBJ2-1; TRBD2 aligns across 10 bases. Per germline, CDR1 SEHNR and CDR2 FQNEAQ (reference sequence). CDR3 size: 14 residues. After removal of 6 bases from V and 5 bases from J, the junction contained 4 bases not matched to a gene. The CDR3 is CASRAGGLDNEQFF. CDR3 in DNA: TGTGCCAGCAGAGCGGGGGGGCTGGACAATGAGCAGTTCTTC.

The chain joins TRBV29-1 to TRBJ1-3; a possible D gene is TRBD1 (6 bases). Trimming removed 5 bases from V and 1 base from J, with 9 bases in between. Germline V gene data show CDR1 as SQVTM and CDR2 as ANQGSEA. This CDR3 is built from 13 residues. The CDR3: CSVTRGSGNTIYF. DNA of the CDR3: TGCAGCGTTACCAGGGGTTCTGGAAACACCATATATTTT.

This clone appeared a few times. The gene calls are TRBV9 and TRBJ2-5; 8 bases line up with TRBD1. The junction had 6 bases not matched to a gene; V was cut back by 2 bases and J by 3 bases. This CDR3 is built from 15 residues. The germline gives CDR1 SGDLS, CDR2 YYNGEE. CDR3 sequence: CASSVTATGEETQYF. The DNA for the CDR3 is TGTGCCAGCAGCGTGACCGCGACAGGGGAAGAGACCCAGTACTTC.

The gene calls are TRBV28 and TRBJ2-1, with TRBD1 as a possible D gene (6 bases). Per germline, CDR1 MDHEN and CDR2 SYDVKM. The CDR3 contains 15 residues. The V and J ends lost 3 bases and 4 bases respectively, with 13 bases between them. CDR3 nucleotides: TGTGCCAGCAGTTTTCAATTAGGACAGTACAATGAGCAGTTCTTC. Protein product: CASSFQLGQYNEQFF.

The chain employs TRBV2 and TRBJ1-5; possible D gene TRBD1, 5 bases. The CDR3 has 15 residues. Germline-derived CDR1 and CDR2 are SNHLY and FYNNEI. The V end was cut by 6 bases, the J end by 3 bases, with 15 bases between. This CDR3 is CASRVTGGFNQPQHF. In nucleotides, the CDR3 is TGTGCCAGCAGGGTTACCGGGGGTTTCAATCAGCCCCAGCATTTT.

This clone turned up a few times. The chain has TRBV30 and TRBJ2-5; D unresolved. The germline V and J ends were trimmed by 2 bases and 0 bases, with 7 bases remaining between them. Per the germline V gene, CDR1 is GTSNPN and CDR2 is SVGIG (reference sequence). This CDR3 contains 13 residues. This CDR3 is CAWSYEYQETQYF. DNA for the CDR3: TGTGCCTGGAGTTATGAGTACCAAGAGACCCAGTACTTC.

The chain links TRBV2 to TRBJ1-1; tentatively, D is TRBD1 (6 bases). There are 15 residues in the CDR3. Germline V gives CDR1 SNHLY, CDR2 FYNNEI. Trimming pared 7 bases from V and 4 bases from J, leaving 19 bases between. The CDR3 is CASKGARGVGTEAFF. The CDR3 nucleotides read TGTGCCAGCAAAGGGGCCAGGGGAGTGGGCACTGAAGCTTTCTTT. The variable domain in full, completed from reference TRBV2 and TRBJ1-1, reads EPEVTQTPSHQVTQMGQEVILRCVPISNHLYFYWYRQILGQKVEFLVSFYNNEISEKSEIFDDQFSVERPDGSNFTLKIRSTKLEDSAMYFCASKGARGVGTEAFFGQGTRLTVV.

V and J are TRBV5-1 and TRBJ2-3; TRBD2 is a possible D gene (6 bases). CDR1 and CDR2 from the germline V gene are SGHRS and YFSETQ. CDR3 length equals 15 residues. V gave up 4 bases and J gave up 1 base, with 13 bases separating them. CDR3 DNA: TGCGCCAGCAGCCCGGAGGGCCGGGGCACAGATACGCAGTATTTT. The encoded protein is CASSPEGRGTDTQYF.

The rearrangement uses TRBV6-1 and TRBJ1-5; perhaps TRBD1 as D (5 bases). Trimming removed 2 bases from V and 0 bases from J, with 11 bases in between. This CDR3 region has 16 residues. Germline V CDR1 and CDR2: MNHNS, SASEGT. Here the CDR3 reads CASSERGRSSNQPQHF. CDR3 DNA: TGTGCCAGCAGTGAAAGGGGCAGAAGTAGCAATCAGCCCCAGCATTTT.

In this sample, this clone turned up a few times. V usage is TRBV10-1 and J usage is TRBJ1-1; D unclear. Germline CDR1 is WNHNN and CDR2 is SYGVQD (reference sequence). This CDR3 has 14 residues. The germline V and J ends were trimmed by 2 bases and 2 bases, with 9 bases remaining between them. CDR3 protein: CASSEGAINTEAFF. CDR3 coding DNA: TGCGCCAGCAGTGAGGGAGCCATCAACACTGAAGCTTTCTTT.

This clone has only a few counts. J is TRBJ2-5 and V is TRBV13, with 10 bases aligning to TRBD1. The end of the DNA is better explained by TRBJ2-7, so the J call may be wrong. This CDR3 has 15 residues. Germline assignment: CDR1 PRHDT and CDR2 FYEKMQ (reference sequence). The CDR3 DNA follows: TGTGCCAGCAGCCCCGGGACAGGGGACGGGTACGAGCAGTACTTC. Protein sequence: CASSPGTGDGYEQYF.

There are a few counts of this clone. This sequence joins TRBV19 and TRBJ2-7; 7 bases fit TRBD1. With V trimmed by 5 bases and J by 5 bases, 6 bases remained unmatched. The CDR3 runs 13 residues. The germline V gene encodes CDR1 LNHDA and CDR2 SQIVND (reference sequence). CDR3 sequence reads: CASSYFDRDEQYF. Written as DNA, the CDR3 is TGTGCCAGTAGTTATTTCGACAGGGACGAGCAGTACTTC.